This T cell receptor beta chain was sequenced during a study of cytomegalovirus exposure and HLA in healthy donors. On the study more broadly: Ancestry clustering placed 70% to 90% of roughly 400 genotyped donors in the Caucasian-associated cluster. Study-level findings and limits: Whilst most TCR sequences proved rare, a subset of public TCRs occurred across many donors.

On this clone: The antigen is not known.

This cohort consisted of healthy bone marrow donors. Germline V gene lookup returns CDR1 SNHLY and CDR2 FYNNEI. This CDR3 is 13 amino acids long. V was trimmed by 4 bases and J by 7 bases, leaving 13 bases between them. The PCR was carried out with 60 Vbeta primers and 13 Jbeta primers. How the authors handled the data: A later analysis counted tens of millions of unique TCR beta chains, around 11 million shared. Clones were sequenced by immunoSEQ multiplex PCR, and TCRdb holds only the in-frame ones, with some missing. From that table come the V and J calls and clone size; the DNA was used to work out D and trimming. This table has roughly 180,000 clones, 75% to 80% appearing once.

Sequenced material: PBMCs. The chain joins TRBV2 to TRBJ1-2; D remains ambiguous. The receptor was derived from a female donor in good health and CMV-seronegative. CDR3: CASSGIAGFGYTF. Here the CDR3 DNA reads TGTGCCAGCAGTGGGATCGCGGGGTTTGGCTACACCTTC.